This TCR beta chain was recorded in a study of T-cell reconstitution after alpha-beta-depleted transplantation in children (TCRdb year 2016). With respect to the entire study: Using TCR repertoire profiling, the study quantitatively followed how T-cell immune reconstitution unfolded in children after TCRalphabeta/CD19-depleted allogeneic hematopoietic cell transplantation.

V is pared back by 3 bases and J by 1 base, with 9 bases lying between the germline termini. Measured from the cysteine to the phenylalanine, the CDR3 is 14 residues long. The retained sequence is limited to the CDR3, 42 bases, with the frame set at the first base. The sample holds many counts of this clonotype. What antigen it recognizes has not been identified. No much larger clonotype is one base removed from it; base qualities were not supplied. The library was prepared using PCR. Sequencing took place on an Illumina HiSeq 2500. TCR libraries were prepared with molecular barcoding, using unique molecular identifiers to normalize TCRbeta repertoire quantification. TCRdb reprocessing: public reads trimmed at Q25 with fastp, clones called with MiXCR, in-frame beta chains kept. Every entry covers one CDR3 protein and lists the most common genes and DNA from its rows. In this sample the table shows about 420,000 distinct CDR3 sequences, roughly a tenth of which occur a single time. The ten largest account for about 5% of the sample.

The rearranged chain carries TRBV12-3 or TRBV12-4 and TRBJ1-1, with the D gene not confidently named. The clonotype was recovered from a human donor who donated a stem cell graft to a child with acute myeloid leukemia. The sequencing used PBMCs from the stem cell graft donor, collected from the stem cell graft. CDR3 reads: CASSFRPTNTEAFF. The bases read TGTGCCAGCAGTTTCAGGCCGACGAACACTGAAGCTTTCTTT.